Below are 28 T cell receptor beta chains sequenced from a single sample in a study of T cell responses to AZD1222 COVID-19 vaccine. Clones were read by immunoSEQ multiplex PCR, and TCRdb kept only the in-frame ones, dropping some. The sample includes 150,000 to 180,000 clones, over 80% of them seen just once. The source was peripheral blood, collected 28 days after the second AZD1222 dose. These receptors came from an adult who received the AZD1222 COVID-19 vaccine.

The chain has TRBV7-9 and TRBJ1-1; possible D gene TRBD1, 6 bases. V gave up 6 bases and J gave up 1 base, with 12 bases separating them. Germline V lookup: CDR1 SEHNR, CDR2 FQNEAQ (reference sequence). This CDR3 contains 14 residues. In DNA form, the CDR3 reads TGTGCCAGCAGTTTGGACAGCTGGAACACTGAAGCTTTCTTT. It is translated as CASSLDSWNTEAFF.

The V call is TRBV6-1, the J call TRBJ2-5; 11 bases are a match to TRBD2. The CDR3 is 17 amino acids. J gave up 2 bases and V 4 bases, and 9 bases lay outside the gene matches. Germline values: CDR1 MNHNS, CDR2 SASEGT. The CDR3 DNA is TGTGCCAGCAGTGCCCCAACTAGCGGGAGAGGGCAAGAGACCCAGTACTTC. Its translation: CASSAPTSGRGQETQYF.

The chain carries TRBV21-1 and TRBJ2-7; TRBD2, the table's D call, lacks a check against the DNA. TRBV21-1 corresponds to a pseudogene. CDR3 length: 18 amino acids. Here the CDR3 reads CASSKERTSGSIANEQYF. The CDR3 bases are TGTGCCAGCAGCAAAGAGCGGACTAGCGGGTCTATTGCAAACGAGCAGTACTTC.

The chain has TRBV15 and TRBJ2-3, with 8 bases matching TRBD2. There are 16 residues in the CDR3. From germline, CDR1 is LNHNV and CDR2 YYDKDF (reference sequence). With V trimmed by 5 bases and J by 3 bases, 10 bases remained unmatched. CDR3 sequence: CATSRTSGPATDTQYF. The CDR3 bases are TGTGCCACCAGCCGAACTAGCGGTCCGGCGACAGATACGCAGTATTTT. Using reference TRBV15 and TRBJ2-3 for the parts outside the CDR3, the full variable domain is DAMVIQNPRYQVTQFGKPVTLSCSQTLNHNVMYWYQQKSSQAPKLLFHYYDKDFNNEADTPDNFQSRRPNTSFCFLDIRSPGLGDTAMYLCATSRTSGPATDTQYFGPGTRLTVL.

The chain uses TRBV7-2 and TRBJ2-5; 9 nucleotides line up with TRBD1. Germline CDR1 and CDR2: SGHTA and FQGNSA. Trimming removed 4 bases from V and 4 bases from J; junction bases left unmatched: 4. The CDR3 totals 14 residues. The CDR3, as DNA: TGTGCCAGCAGCTCGGACAGGGGATCAGAGACCCAGTACTTC. Amino acids: CASSSDRGSETQYF. The variable domain in full, with the rest retrieved from reference TRBV7-2 and TRBJ2-5, is GAGVSQSPSNKVTEKGKDVELRCDPISGHTALYWYRQSLGQGLEFLIYFQGNSAPDKSGLPSDRFSAERTGGSVSTLTIQRTQQEDSAVYLCASSSDRGSETQYFGPGTRLLVL.

The rearrangement uses TRBV27 and TRBJ2-7, with 10 bases aligning to TRBD1. The CDR3 is made up of 14 amino acids. Trimming took 9 bases from V and 3 from J; bases not matched to a gene: 8. Germline CDR1 and CDR2: MNHEY and SMNVEV (reference sequence). CDR3 loop: CASSRDRGYYEQYF. CDR3 nucleotides: TGTGCCAGTTCCCGGGACAGGGGTTACTACGAGCAGTACTTC.

J is TRBJ2-7 and V is TRBV5-4, with TRBD2 identical over 8 bases. V was clipped by 0 bases and J by 2 bases; unmatched bases: 1. The CDR3 consists of 14 residues. The germline gives CDR1 SGHNT, CDR2 YYREEE (reference sequence). CDR3 amino acids: CASSLELAAYEQYF. The DNA for the CDR3 is TGTGCCAGCAGCTTGGAACTAGCGGCCTACGAGCAGTACTTC.

The V and J genes are TRBV28 and TRBJ1-4, with D possibly TRBD1 on 5 matching bases. V lost 6 bases, J lost 5 bases, and 13 bases lay in between. The CDR3 is 14 residues long. Germline V gene sequence: CDR1 MDHEN, CDR2 SYDVKM. DNA of the CDR3: TGTGCCAGCAGGGATTCCGGGACGAATGAAAAACTGTTTTTT. It translates to CASRDSGTNEKLFF.

This chain joins TRBV5-4 and TRBJ2-7, with 13 bases identical to TRBD2. The CDR3 covers 15 residues. V shed 5 bases, J shed 4 bases, and the junction held 6 bases outside the gene matches. Germline CDR1 and CDR2: SGHNT and YYREEE (reference sequence). Here the CDR3 DNA reads TGTGCCAGCAGTTTACGACTAGCGGGAGGTTACGAGCAGTACTTC. The encoded protein is CASSLRLAGGYEQYF.

CDR3 loop: CASSLGQGTYEQYF. The CDR3 bases are TGTGCCAGCAGCTTAGGACAGGGAACCTACGAGCAGTACTTC. V and J are TRBV11-2 and TRBJ2-7; 7 bases are shared with TRBD1. The CDR3 sequence is 14 residues long. V dropped 1 base and J dropped 2; count of bases not matched to a gene: 2. Germline V CDR1 and CDR2: SGHAT, FQNNGV.

This chain joins TRBV15 and TRBJ2-1; TRBD2 matches at 8 bases. The junction had 5 bases not matched to a gene; V was cut back by 4 bases and J by 9 bases. Germline V gene lookup returns CDR1 LNHNV and CDR2 YYDKDF (reference sequence). The CDR3 is 13 amino acids. Here the CDR3 DNA reads TGTGCCACCAGCACCGGGACTAGAGGTGAGCAGTTCTTC. Protein: CATSTGTRGEQFF.

V gene TRBV2 combines with J gene TRBJ2-6, with D unresolved. This CDR3 has 17 residues. The germline V gene encodes CDR1 SNHLY and CDR2 FYNNEI. Trimming pared 7 bases from V and 0 bases from J, leaving 16 bases between. The CDR3 nucleotides read TGTGCCAGCAACGACGGTGGCTGGGACTCTGGGGCCAACGTCCTGACTTTC. Translating it yields CASNDGGWDSGANVLTF.

The chain employs TRBV30 and TRBJ2-1; 9 bases line up with TRBD2. The CDR3 length is 15 residues. V was clipped by 0 bases and J by 6 bases; unmatched bases: 6. Germline CDR1 reads GTSNPN; CDR2 reads SVGIG (reference sequence). CDR3 sequence reads: CAWSVLTSGPNEQFF. The CDR3 DNA reads TGTGCCTGGAGTGTTTTGACTAGCGGACCCAATGAGCAGTTCTTC.

This clone was detected once. V usage is TRBV4-1 and J usage is TRBJ2-7; 8 nucleotides agree with TRBD1. CDR3 length: 16 amino acids. V lost 0 bases to trimming and J lost 8 bases; unmatched junction nucleotides: 12. Germline CDR1 reads MGHRA; CDR2 reads YSYEKL. The CDR3 here is CASSQEWDRNPRQQYF. CDR3 DNA sequence: TGCGCCAGCAGCCAAGAATGGGACAGGAACCCTCGGCAGCAGTACTTC.

The chain uses TRBV9 and TRBJ2-3, with 7 positions matching TRBD2. There are 15 residues in the CDR3. CDR1 is SGDLS, CDR2 YYNGEE, per germline. The junction had 8 bases not matched to a gene; V was cut back by 4 bases and J by 3 bases. The CDR3 loop is CASSLGLAATDTQYF. CDR3 bases: TGTGCCAGCAGCCTCGGGCTAGCGGCGACAGATACGCAGTATTTT. The full variable domain, rest sourced from reference TRBV9 and TRBJ2-3, is DSGVTQTPKHLITATGQRVTLRCSPRSGDLSVYWYQQSLDQGLQFLIQYYNGEERAKGNILERFSAQQFPDLHSELNLSSLELGDSALYFCASSLGLAATDTQYFGPGTRLTVL.

This clone turned up a few times. V and J are TRBV4-2 and TRBJ1-2, with D perhaps TRBD1 (5 bases). Germline-derived CDR1 and CDR2 are LGHNA and YNFKEQ. This CDR3 contains 15 residues. V was cut by 0 bases and J by 6 bases, with 14 bases left in between. CDR3 bases: TGTGCCAGCAGCCAAGATCTGGGCAGGGTCGATGGCTACACCTTC. Translation: CASSQDLGRVDGYTF.

The chain joins TRBV11-2 to TRBJ2-5; the D is unclear. This CDR3 contains 14 residues. Looked up from germline, CDR1 is SGHAT and CDR2 is FQNNGV. With 8 bases removed from V and 2 bases from J, the gap between germline ends came to 15 bases. The CDR3 nucleotides read TGTGCCAGCTCCGGGCCGGCAGTTCAAGAGACCCAGTACTTC. Amino acids: CASSGPAVQETQYF.

CDR3 bases: TGTGCCAGCAGACAGGGGGATGTCGGATCACCCCTCCACTTT. Its protein is CASRQGDVGSPLHF. The chain carries TRBV6-6 and TRBJ1-6; 8 nucleotides line up with TRBD1. The V gene's germline CDR1 is MNHNY and CDR2 SVGAGI (reference sequence). The CDR3 totals 14 residues. V shed 6 bases, J shed 10 bases, and the junction held 8 bases outside the gene matches.

The rearrangement links TRBV2 to TRBJ2-6, with D perhaps TRBD1 or TRBD2 (5 bases each). Germline V gene sequence: CDR1 SNHLY, CDR2 FYNNEI. CDR3 size: 17 residues. V was trimmed by 0 bases and J by 4 bases, leaving 13 bases between them. CDR3 coding DNA: TGTGCCAGCAGTGAAGCGCTTGGGGGAACGGGGGCCAACGTCCTGACTTTC. Amino acid sequence: CASSEALGGTGANVLTF.

CDR3 sequence reads: CASSPPGVKVPYGYTF. DNA for the CDR3: TGTGCCAGCAGTCCCCCGGGAGTTAAGGTCCCCTATGGCTACACCTTC. The V call is TRBV28, the J call TRBJ1-2; D gene ambiguous. CDR1 and CDR2 (germline): MDHEN, SYDVKM. The CDR3 contains 16 residues. The V end was cut by 5 bases, the J end by 4 bases, with 20 bases between.

The chain links TRBV6-2 or TRBV6-3 to TRBJ2-1; D may correspond to TRBD1 or TRBD2 (5 bases each). Trimming cost V 5 bases and J 12 bases, with 11 bases left between them. This CDR3 comprises 11 residues. Germline CDR1 reads MNHEY; CDR2 reads SVGEGT. In nucleotides, the CDR3 is TGTGCCAGCAGTGTGGGACGCCGGCAGTTCTTC. Protein: CASSVGRRQFF.

V and J are TRBV6-2 or TRBV6-3 and TRBJ2-5; 9 nucleotides align to TRBD1. The CDR3 is made up of 15 amino acids. V shed 4 bases and J 3 bases; nucleotides not matched to a gene: 6. The germline V gene has CDR1 MNHEY and CDR2 SVGEGT. CDR3 sequence: CASSLYRGREETQYF. The CDR3 DNA reads TGTGCCAGCAGTTTATACAGGGGGCGGGAAGAGACCCAGTACTTC.

The chain recombines TRBV14 with TRBJ1-1, with 9 nucleotides matching TRBD1. CDR1 is SGHDN, CDR2 FVKESK, per germline. This CDR3 has 13 amino acids. The J segment lost 8 bases and the V segment lost 4 bases, leaving 5 bases of the junction unmatched. The CDR3 DNA follows: TGTGCCAGCAGCCCTCGGGGACAGGGCGAAGCTTTCTTT. This translates into CASSPRGQGEAFF.

The V call is TRBV15, the J call TRBJ1-5, with D tentatively TRBD1 (6 bases). Trimming took off 8 bases at V and 4 bases at J, with 21 bases between the two ends. CDR1 is LNHNV, CDR2 YYDKDF, per germline (reference sequence). The length of the CDR3 is 16 residues. The CDR3 sequence is CATGTGRGGSNQPQHF. In nucleotides, the CDR3 is TGTGCCACCGGAACCGGCCGAGGGGGATCAAATCAGCCCCAGCATTTT.

The sample holds one count of this clone. V gene TRBV11-2 combines with J gene TRBJ1-3; possible D gene TRBD1, 6 bases. CDR3 length equals 16 residues. Trimming removed 8 bases from V and 0 bases from J, with 17 bases in between. Looked up from germline, CDR1 is SGHAT and CDR2 is FQNNGV. The CDR3 spells CASCQGSLFSGNTIYF. The CDR3 DNA reads TGTGCCAGCTGCCAGGGGTCCCTTTTCTCTGGAAACACCATATATTTT.

The table lists this clone with a few counts. Other DNA sequences within the sample encode an identical CDR3. This chain uses TRBV6-1 with TRBJ2-7, with D unresolved. The CDR3 spans 13 residues. The germline gives CDR1 MNHNS, CDR2 SASEGT. V lost 2 bases to trimming and J lost 2 bases, with 7 bases between them. CDR3 sequence: CASSERAPYEQYF. CDR3 DNA: TGTGCCAGCAGTGAACGGGCTCCCTACGAGCAGTACTTC.

CDR3 residues: CASSPRQGSNSPLHF. CDR3 nucleotide sequence: TGTGCCAGCAGCCCTAGACAGGGGAGTAATTCACCCCTCCACTTT. V gene TRBV7-9 combines with J gene TRBJ1-6; 8 nucleotides match TRBD1. With V trimmed by 5 bases and J by 6 bases, 6 bases remained unmatched. Germline V lookup: CDR1 SEHNR, CDR2 FQNEAQ (reference sequence). CDR3 length: 15 amino acids.

CDR3 amino acids: CSVVGQANEKLFF. The CDR3 DNA sequence: TGCAGCGTTGTAGGACAGGCGAATGAAAAACTGTTTTTT. The chain couples TRBV29-1 to TRBJ1-4; 7 nucleotides align to TRBD1. The V and J ends lost 4 bases and 5 bases, in that order; junction bases with no gene match: 4. This CDR3 is 13 amino acids long. Germline CDR1 and CDR2: SQVTM and ANQGSEA.